Sequencing of this T cell receptor beta chain was carried out in a study of blood T cell repertoires in COVID-19. Overall study context: The United States, Italy and Spain were the sources of the acute and convalescent COVID-19 samples. PBMCs, B-cell-depleted T cells, or T cells provided the cDNA or gDNA that made up the material.

V gave up 1 base and J gave up 3 bases, with 14 bases separating them. CDR1 is LNHDA and CDR2 is SQIVND in the germline V gene (reference sequence). The CDR3 consists of 16 residues. Original methodology: Estimates of nucleated cell counts were drawn from the amplification of reference gene primers. The method was immunoSEQ multiplex PCR; TCRdb's version includes in-frame clones alone and lacks a portion of them. The V and J calls and the clone size are those of that table, but D and trimming were determined from the DNA. The data contain around 250,000 clones, more than 70% of them singletons. V usage is TRBV19 and J usage is TRBJ2-3, with D possibly TRBD2 on 6 matching bases. This TCR was recovered from an elderly man with acute or convalescent COVID-19. The source material was peripheral blood. The CDR3 sequence: CASSIGNGGVTDTQYF. CDR3 DNA: TGTGCCAGTAGTATAGGTAACGGAGGGGTTACAGATACGCAGTATTTT. Supplemented by reference TRBV19 and TRBJ2-3, the full variable domain reads DGGITQSPKYLFRKEGQNVTLSCEQNLNHDAMYWYRQDPGQGLRLIYYSQIVNDFQKGDIAEGYSVSREKKESFPLTVTSAQKNPTAFYLCASSIGNGGVTDTQYFGPGTRLTVL.